This T cell receptor (beta chain) was captured by sequencing in a study of cytomegalovirus exposure and HLA in healthy donors. Study details: Among the approximately 400 donors who were genotyped, over 70% fell in the genetic ancestry cluster that is associated with self-reported Caucasian donors.

This PCR relied on a set of 60 Vbeta primers and 13 Jbeta primers. Measured with immunoSEQ multiplex PCR; TCRdb has only the in-frame clones, and not every one. Of fewer than 250,000 clones listed, over 70% were seen once; the top ten hold over 1.5%. V was pared by 1 base and J by 6 bases, with 13 bases between. Per germline, CDR1 SGHVS and CDR2 FQNEAQ. The length of the CDR3 is 14 residues. The V and J genes are TRBV7-8 and TRBJ2-7, with D perhaps TRBD2 (5 bases). Sequencing was performed on PBMCs. The clonotype comes from a young woman in good health and CMV-seronegative. The CDR3 DNA follows: TGTGCCAGCAGCTTAGGGCCCGGGGAATGCGAGCAGTACTTC. Its translation is CASSLGPGECEQYF.